The 14 T cell receptor beta chains in this list originate from one sample, sequenced in a study of OX40 agonist ivuxolimab in advanced cancers. The receptor library was made with the immunoSEQ multiplex PCR assay. TCRdb holds this immuneACCESS table with in-frame rearrangements only. Some clones are missing; in checked studies, unresolved V genes explain under half, and the rest has no known cause. For this sample there are some 30,000 clones; 74% appear just once. The ten largest make up roughly 12% of the sample. Sequencing used CD4+ or CD8+ T cells sorted from blood, obtained in a trial of the OX40 agonist ivuxolimab. These receptors came from an adult with an advanced solid tumor such as melanoma, head and neck, liver or kidney cancer.

The rearrangement joins TRBV30 to TRBJ2-7; 10 bases line up with TRBD1. Losses at the gene ends were 5 bases for V and 3 bases for J; bases not matched to a gene: 7. The germline CDR1 and CDR2 sequences are GTSNPN and SVGIG (reference sequence). This CDR3 comprises 14 residues. CDR3 sequence (DNA): TGTGCCTGGGACCCCGGGACAGGGGTCTACGAGCAGTACTTC. Residues: CAWDPGTGVYEQYF.

This sequence joins TRBV2 and TRBJ2-7, with TRBD1 matching over 7 bases. Trimming cost V 5 bases and J 7 bases; bases outside gene matches: 8. Germline assignment: CDR1 SNHLY and CDR2 FYNNEI. There are 13 residues in the CDR3. CDR3 DNA sequence: TGTGCCAGCAGTCAAGGACAGGTGCGGGAGCAGTACTTC. It encodes CASSQGQVREQYF.

This sequence joins TRBV5-1 and TRBJ1-3; the D is unclear. The CDR3 is made up of 14 amino acids. V was clipped by 6 bases and J by 0 bases, with 10 bases between them. Germline CDR1 is SGHRS and CDR2 is YFSETQ. This CDR3 reads CASKSESSGNTIYF. CDR3 in DNA: TGCGCCAGCAAATCCGAAAGCTCTGGAAACACCATATATTTT.

The gene calls are TRBV7-9 and TRBJ2-5, with 7 bases fitting TRBD1. The CDR3 is 16 amino acids. V gave up 5 bases and J gave up 5 bases; unmatched junction bases: 14. Germline loops: CDR1 SEHNR, CDR2 FQNEAQ (reference sequence). Here the CDR3 reads CASSPPFRQGAETQYF. The CDR3, as DNA: TGTGCCAGCAGCCCACCCTTTCGACAGGGTGCGGAGACCCAGTACTTC.

Written as DNA, the CDR3 is TGTGCCAGTAGTCGAACCGCGGGTGTCGACTATGGCTACACCTTC. Protein: CASSRTAGVDYGYTF. The chain uses TRBV19 and TRBJ1-2; D not certain. CDR1 is LNHDA, CDR2 SQIVND, per germline (reference sequence). The CDR3 is made up of 15 amino acids. V was shortened by 5 bases and J by 3 bases, with 16 bases between the two germline ends.

The V call is TRBV2, the J call TRBJ1-1; D may be TRBD1 (6 bases). The CDR3 is made up of 14 amino acids. The V gene's germline CDR1 is SNHLY and CDR2 FYNNEI. The V and J ends lost 7 bases and 1 base respectively, with 13 bases between them. Here the CDR3 reads CASNPGGANTEAFF. The CDR3 bases are TGTGCCAGCAACCCCGGGGGGGCGAACACTGAAGCTTTCTTT.

The chain is built from TRBV18 and TRBJ1-6, with D possibly matching TRBD1 (6 bases). This CDR3 is 17 amino acids long. CDR1 and CDR2 from the germline V gene are KGHSH and LQKENI. The V gene lost 3 bases and the J gene lost 7 bases, with 19 bases spanning the gap. In DNA, the CDR3 is TGTGCCAGCTCACCCCGCGTGGTAGTAGGGGGGAATTCACCCCTCCACTTT. Protein product: CASSPRVVVGGNSPLHF.

J is TRBJ2-1 and V is TRBV6-6; 11 positions agree with TRBD2. The germline CDR1 and CDR2 sequences are MNHNY and SVGAGI (reference sequence). The CDR3 is 14 residues long. J lost 5 bases, V lost 6 bases, and 3 bases had no gene match. Here the CDR3 reads CASRNSGGDNEQFF. The CDR3 DNA reads TGTGCCAGCAGGAATAGCGGGGGGGACAATGAGCAGTTCTTC.

This clone was seen only a few times. The chain carries TRBV19 and TRBJ2-3; a possible D gene is TRBD2 (5 bases). Germline V CDR1 and CDR2: LNHDA, SQIVND (reference sequence). V lost 5 bases and J 0 bases, leaving 12 bases between the germline ends. The length of the CDR3 is 15 residues. The chain's CDR3 is CASSLLRDSTDTQYF. The CDR3 DNA sequence: TGTGCCAGTAGTTTGTTGAGGGATAGCACAGATACGCAGTATTTT.

The rearrangement joins TRBV14 to TRBJ1-3; 7 bases map to TRBD1. Looked up from germline, CDR1 is SGHDN and CDR2 is FVKESK. V trimming: 5 bases; J trimming: 3 bases; junction bases outside the gene matches: 7. This CDR3 contains 15 residues. This chain's CDR3 is CASSSNRGIGNTIYF. The DNA for the CDR3 is TGTGCCAGCAGCTCCAACAGGGGAATTGGAAACACCATATATTTT.

The rearrangement joins TRBV28 to TRBJ2-7; possible D gene TRBD1, 6 bases. Trimming took 8 bases from V and 4 from J, leaving 15 bases between them. The CDR3 runs to 13 residues. The V gene's germline CDR1 is MDHEN and CDR2 SYDVKM. CDR3 protein: CASRDNQGYEQYF. The DNA for the CDR3 is TGTGCCAGCCGAGACAACCAGGGGTACGAGCAGTACTTC.

The DNA of the CDR3 is TGTGCCAGTAGTATAGACCATGGACAGCCTCGTTTGAGGTATGGCTACACCTTC. Amino acid sequence: CASSIDHGQPRLRYGYTF. The chain employs TRBV19 and TRBJ1-2; possible D gene TRBD1, 6 bases. This CDR3 is built from 18 residues. V was cut by 0 bases and J by 5 bases, with 22 bases left in between. Germline loops: CDR1 LNHDA, CDR2 SQIVND (reference sequence).

This clone has just a few counts. The chain links TRBV4-1 to TRBJ2-4; D is undetermined. CDR3 length: 14 residues. Germline V lookup: CDR1 MGHRA, CDR2 YSYEKL. V was cut by 3 bases and J by 2 bases, with 8 bases left in between. For the CDR3, the DNA is TGCGCCAGCAGCCATGGACCATCCAAAAACATTCAGTACTTC. This translates into CASSHGPSKNIQYF.

The chain uses TRBV4-2 and TRBJ1-4; D is undetermined. Per the germline V gene, CDR1 is LGHNA and CDR2 is YNFKEQ. The CDR3 is 14 amino acids. The V gene lost 2 bases and the J gene lost 0 bases, with 4 bases spanning the gap. The CDR3 DNA sequence: TGTGCCAGCAGCCAACAGTCAACTAATGAAAAACTGTTTTTT. Translated: CASSQQSTNEKLFF.